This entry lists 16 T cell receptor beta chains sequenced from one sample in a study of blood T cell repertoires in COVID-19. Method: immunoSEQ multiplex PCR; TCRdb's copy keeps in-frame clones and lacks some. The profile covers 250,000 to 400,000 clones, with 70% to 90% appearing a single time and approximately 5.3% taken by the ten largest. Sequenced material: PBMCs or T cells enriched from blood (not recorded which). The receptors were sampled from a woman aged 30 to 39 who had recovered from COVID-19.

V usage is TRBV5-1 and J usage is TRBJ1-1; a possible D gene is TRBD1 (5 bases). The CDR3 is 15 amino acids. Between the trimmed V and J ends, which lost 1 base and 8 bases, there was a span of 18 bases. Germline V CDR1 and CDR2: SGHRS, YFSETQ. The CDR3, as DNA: TGCGCCAGCAGCTTGCGGGGGAGTGGGAGAGAGGAAGCTTTCTTT. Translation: CASSLRGSGREEAFF.

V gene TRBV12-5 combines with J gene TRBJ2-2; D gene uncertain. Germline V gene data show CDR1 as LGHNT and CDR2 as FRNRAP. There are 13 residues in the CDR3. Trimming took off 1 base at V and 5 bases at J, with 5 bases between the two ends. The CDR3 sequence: CASGLGVTGELFF. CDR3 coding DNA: TGTGCTAGTGGTTTGGGCGTTACCGGGGAGCTGTTTTTT.

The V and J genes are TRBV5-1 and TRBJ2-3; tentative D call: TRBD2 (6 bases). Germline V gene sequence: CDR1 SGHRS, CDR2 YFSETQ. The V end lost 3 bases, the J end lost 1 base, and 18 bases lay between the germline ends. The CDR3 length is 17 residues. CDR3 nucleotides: TGCGCCAGCAGCTGGGGGGTGTCCAGGGCCGGCACAGATACGCAGTATTTT. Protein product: CASSWGVSRAGTDTQYF.

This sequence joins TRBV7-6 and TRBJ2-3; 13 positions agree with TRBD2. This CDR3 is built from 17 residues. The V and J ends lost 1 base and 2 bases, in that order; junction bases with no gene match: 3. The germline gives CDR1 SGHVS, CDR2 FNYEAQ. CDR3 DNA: TGTGCCAGCAGCTTAGGGACTAGCGGGGGTCCCACAGATACGCAGTATTTT. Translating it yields CASSLGTSGGPTDTQYF.

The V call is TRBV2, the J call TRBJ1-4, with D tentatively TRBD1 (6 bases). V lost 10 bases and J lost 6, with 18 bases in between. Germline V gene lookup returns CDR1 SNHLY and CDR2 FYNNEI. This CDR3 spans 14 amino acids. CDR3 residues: CATRNRVTDEKLFF. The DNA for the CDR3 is TGTGCCACAAGAAACAGGGTCACGGATGAAAAACTGTTTTTT.

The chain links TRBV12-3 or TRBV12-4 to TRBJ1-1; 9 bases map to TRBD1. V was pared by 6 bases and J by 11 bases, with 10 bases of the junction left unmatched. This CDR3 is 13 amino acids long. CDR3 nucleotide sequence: TGTGCCAGCAGCCCACAGGGGGCCGTCAATGCTTTCTTT. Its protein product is CASSPQGAVNAFF.

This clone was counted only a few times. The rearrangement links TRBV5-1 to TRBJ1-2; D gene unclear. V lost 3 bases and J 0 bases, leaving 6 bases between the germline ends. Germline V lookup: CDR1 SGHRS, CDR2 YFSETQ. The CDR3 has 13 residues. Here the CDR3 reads CASSSQANYGYTF. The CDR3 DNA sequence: TGCGCCAGCAGCTCTCAGGCTAACTATGGCTACACCTTC.

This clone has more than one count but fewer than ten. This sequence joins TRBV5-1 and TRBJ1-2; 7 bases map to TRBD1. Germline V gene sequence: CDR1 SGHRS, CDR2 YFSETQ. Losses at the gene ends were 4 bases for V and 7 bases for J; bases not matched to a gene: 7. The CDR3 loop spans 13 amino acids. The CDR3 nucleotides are TGCGCCAGCAGCCTACCAACAGGGGCTGGCTACACCTTC. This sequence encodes CASSLPTGAGYTF. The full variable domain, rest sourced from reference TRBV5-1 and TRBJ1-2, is KAGVTQTPRYLIKTRGQQVTLSCSPISGHRSVSWYQQTPGQGLQFLFEYFSETQRNKGNFPGRFSGRQFSNSRSEMNVSTLELGDSALYLCASSLPTGAGYTFGSGTRLTVV.

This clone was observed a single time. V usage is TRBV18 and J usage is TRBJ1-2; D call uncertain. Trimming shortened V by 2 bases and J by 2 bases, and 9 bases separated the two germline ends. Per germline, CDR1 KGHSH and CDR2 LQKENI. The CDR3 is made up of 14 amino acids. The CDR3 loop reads CASSPDLSNYGYTF. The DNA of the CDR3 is TGTGCCAGCTCACCAGACCTTAGCAACTATGGCTACACCTTC.

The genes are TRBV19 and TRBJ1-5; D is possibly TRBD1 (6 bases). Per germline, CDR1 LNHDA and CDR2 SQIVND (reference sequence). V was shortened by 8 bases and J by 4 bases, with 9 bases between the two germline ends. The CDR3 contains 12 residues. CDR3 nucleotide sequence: TGTGCCAGTGGGGGGGCGAATCAGCCCCAGCATTTT. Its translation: CASGGANQPQHF. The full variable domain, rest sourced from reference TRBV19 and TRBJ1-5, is DGGITQSPKYLFRKEGQNVTLSCEQNLNHDAMYWYRQDPGQGLRLIYYSQIVNDFQKGDIAEGYSVSREKKESFPLTVTSAQKNPTAFYLCASGGANQPQHFGDGTRLSIL.

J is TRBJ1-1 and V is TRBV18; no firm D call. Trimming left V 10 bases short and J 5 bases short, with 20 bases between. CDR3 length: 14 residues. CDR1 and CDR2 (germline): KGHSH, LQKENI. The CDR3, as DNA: TGTGCCATCCCATCCCGGGCTGGAGGGACTGAAGCTTTCTTT. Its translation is CAIPSRAGGTEAFF. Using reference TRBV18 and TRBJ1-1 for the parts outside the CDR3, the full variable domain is NAGVMQNPRHLVRRRGQEARLRCSPMKGHSHVYWYRQLPEEGLKFMVYLQKENIIDESGMPKERFSAEFPKEGPSILRIQQVVRGDSAAYFCAIPSRAGGTEAFFGQGTRLTVV.

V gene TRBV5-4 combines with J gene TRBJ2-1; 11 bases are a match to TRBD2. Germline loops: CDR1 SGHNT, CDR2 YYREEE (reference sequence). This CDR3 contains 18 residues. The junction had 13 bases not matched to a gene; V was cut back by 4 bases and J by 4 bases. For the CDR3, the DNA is TGTGCCAGCAGCCTGGGGCGGCCTAGCGGGGGGTTTTACAATGAGCAGTTCTTC. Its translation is CASSLGRPSGGFYNEQFF.

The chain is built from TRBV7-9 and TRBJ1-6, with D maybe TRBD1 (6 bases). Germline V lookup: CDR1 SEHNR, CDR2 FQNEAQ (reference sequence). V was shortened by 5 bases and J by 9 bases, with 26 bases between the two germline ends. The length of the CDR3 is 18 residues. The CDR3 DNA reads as TGTGCCAGCAGCCCTACAGGGAAGAGTACGGGTATACGTTCACCCCTCCACTTT. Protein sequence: CASSPTGKSTGIRSPLHF.

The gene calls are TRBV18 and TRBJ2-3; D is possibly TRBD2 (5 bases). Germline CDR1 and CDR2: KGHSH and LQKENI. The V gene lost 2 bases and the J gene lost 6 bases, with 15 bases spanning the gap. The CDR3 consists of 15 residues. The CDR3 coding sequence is TGTGCCAGCTCACCAGTCGGGGTAAGAAAGGATACGCAGTATTTT. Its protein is CASSPVGVRKDTQYF.

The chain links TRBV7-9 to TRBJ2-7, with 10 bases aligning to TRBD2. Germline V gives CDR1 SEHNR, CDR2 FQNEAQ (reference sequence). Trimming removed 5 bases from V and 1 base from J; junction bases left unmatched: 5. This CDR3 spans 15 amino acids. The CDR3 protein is CASSRTSGDSYEQYF. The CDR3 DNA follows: TGTGCCAGCAGCCGCACTAGCGGGGATTCCTACGAGCAGTACTTC.

CDR3 region: CSVVIIRDSSYNEQFF. The CDR3 DNA reads as TGCAGCGTTGTTATAATCCGGGACAGCTCCTACAATGAGCAGTTCTTC. The chain recombines TRBV29-1 with TRBJ2-1, with 7 bases lining up with TRBD1. The ends lost 4 bases at V and 0 bases at J; junction bases unmatched: 9. CDR1 and CDR2 from the germline V gene are SQVTM and ANQGSEA. The CDR3 consists of 16 residues.